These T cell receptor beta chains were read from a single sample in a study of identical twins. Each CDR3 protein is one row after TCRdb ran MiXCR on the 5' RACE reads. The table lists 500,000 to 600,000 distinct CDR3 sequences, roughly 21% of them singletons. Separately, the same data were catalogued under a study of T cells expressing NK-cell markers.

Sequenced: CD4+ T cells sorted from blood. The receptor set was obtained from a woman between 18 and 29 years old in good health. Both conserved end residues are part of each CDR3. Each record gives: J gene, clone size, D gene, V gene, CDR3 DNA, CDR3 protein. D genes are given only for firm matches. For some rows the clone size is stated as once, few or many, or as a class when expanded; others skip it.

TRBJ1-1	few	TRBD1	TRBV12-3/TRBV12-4	TGTGCCAGCAAGTCCGACAGGGACCCCACTGAAGCTTTCTTT	CASKSDRDPTEAFF
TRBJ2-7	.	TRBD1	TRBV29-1	TGCAGCGTTGGACAGGGATCCCACGAGCAGTACTTC	CSVGQGSHEQYF
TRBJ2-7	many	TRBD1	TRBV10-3	TGTGCCATCAGTGAGGGGTCAGGGGGCTCCTACGAGCAGTACTTC	CAISEGSGGSYEQYF
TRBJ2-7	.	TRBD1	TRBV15	TGTGCCACCAGCTCGGGACAGGGTTTTACCTACGAGCAGTACTTC	CATSSGQGFTYEQYF
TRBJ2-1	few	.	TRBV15	TGTGCCACCAGCAGAGTCCGGGGGAAGATATACAATGAGCAGTTCTTC	CATSRVRGKIYNEQFF
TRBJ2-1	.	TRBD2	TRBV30	TGTGCCTGGGCCCCGGGACTAGCTGGGAGGGAGCAGTTCTTC	CAWAPGLAGREQFF
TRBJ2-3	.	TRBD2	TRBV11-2	TGTGCCAGCACCCCAACGGGAGGATTCACAGATACGCAGTATTTT	CASTPTGGFTDTQYF
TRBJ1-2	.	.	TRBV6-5	TGTGCCAGCAGTTACTCCGGATCGTCCCAGAGAGGCTACACCTTC	CASSYSGSSQRGYTF
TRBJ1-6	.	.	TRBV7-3	TGTGCCAGCAGCTCGGACGGTTCACCCCTCCACTTT	CASSSDGSPLHF
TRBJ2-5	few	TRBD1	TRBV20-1	TGCAGTGCTAATAAAGGACAGGGCAGGGAGACCCAGTACTTC	CSANKGQGRETQYF
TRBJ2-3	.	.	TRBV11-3	TGTGCCAGCAGCTCTGGACAGCTTAACGCAGATACGCAGTATTTT	CASSSGQLNADTQYF
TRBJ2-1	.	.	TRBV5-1	TGCGCCAGCAGCGCCCTGGGCCATGAGCAGTTCTTC	CASSALGHEQFF
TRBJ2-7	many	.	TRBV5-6	TGTGCCAGCAGCTTGGGTACAGGGATGATCTACGAGCAGTACTTC	CASSLGTGMIYEQYF
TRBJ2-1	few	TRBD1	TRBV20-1	TGCAGTGCTACCCAGGGGGCGCGGAATGAGCAGTTCTTC	CSATQGARNEQFF
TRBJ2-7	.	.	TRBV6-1	TGTGCCAGCAAAACTACGGGACACCACTACGAGCAGTACTTC	CASKTTGHHYEQYF
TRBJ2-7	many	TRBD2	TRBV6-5	TGTGCCAGCAGTTACCGGGCTAGCGGGAGGCGCGAGCAGTACTTC	CASSYRASGRREQYF
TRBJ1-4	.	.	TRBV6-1	TGTGCCAGCAGTGATGATCCGGGGGCAAGACTGTTTTTT	CASSDDPGARLFF
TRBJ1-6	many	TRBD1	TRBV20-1	TGCAGTGCTAGAGCTGGGGGGACAGGGGGGTCACCCCTCCACTTT	CSARAGGTGGSPLHF
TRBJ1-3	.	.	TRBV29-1	TGCAGCGTTGGTCTAAATCTCTCTGGAAACACCATATATTTT	CSVGLNLSGNTIYF
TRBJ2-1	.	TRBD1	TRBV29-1	TGCAGCGGAGCACAGGGGCGGAATGAGCAGTTCTTC	CSGAQGRNEQFF
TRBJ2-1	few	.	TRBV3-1	TGTGCCAGCAGCCCCCTCGGGCGGGGGCTCAACAATGAGCAGTTCTTC	CASSPLGRGLNNEQFF
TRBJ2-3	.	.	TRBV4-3	TGCGCCAGCAGCCAAGATCGCAACACAGATACGCAGTATTTT	CASSQDRNTDTQYF
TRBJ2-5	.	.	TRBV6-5	TGTGCCAGCAGTTACTCGGCAGGGCGGGAGACCCAGTACTTC	CASSYSAGRETQYF
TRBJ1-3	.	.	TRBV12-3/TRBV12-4	TGTGCCAGCAGAAATCGGACGGTTGATCACTCTGGAAACACCATATATTTT	CASRNRTVDHSGNTIYF
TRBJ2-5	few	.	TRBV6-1	TGTGCCAGCAGTGGGGACTTATCCCAAGAGACCCAGTACTTC	CASSGDLSQETQYF
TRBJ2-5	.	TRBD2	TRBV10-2	TGCGCCAGCATGGCTAGCGGGGGCGGGGAGACCCAGTACTTC	CASMASGGGETQYF
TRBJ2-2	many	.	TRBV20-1	TGCAGTGCGAGGCCGTTAGGGGTCGGGGAGCTGTTTTTT	CSARPLGVGELFF
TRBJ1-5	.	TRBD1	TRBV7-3	TGTGCCAGCAGCTTACCGGGACAGGGGCGTACTGGCAATCAGCCCCAGCATTTT	CASSLPGQGRTGNQPQHF
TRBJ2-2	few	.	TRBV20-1	TGCAGTGCTAGAGATCGGTCTAGCAGCGGGGAGCTGTTTTTT	CSARDRSSSGELFF
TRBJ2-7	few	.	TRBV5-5	TGTGCCAGCAGCTATGACTTGTACGAGCAGTACTTC	CASSYDLYEQYF
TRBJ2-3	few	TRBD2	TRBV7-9	TGTGCCACTGGACTAGCGTCTACAGATACGCAGTATTTT	CATGLASTDTQYF
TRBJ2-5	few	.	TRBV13	TGTGCCAGCAGCTTAGTGCCACAGCAAGAGACCCAGTACTTC	CASSLVPQQETQYF